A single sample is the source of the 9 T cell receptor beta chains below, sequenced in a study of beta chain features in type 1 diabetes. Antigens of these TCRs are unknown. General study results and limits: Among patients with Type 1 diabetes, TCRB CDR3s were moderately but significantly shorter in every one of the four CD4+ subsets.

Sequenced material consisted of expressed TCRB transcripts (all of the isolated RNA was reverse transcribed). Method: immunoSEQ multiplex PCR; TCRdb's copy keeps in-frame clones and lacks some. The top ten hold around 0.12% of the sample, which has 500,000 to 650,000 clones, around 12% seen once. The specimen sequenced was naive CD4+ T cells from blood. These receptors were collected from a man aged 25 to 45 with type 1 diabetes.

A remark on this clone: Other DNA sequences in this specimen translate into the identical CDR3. DNA of the CDR3: TGCGCCAGCAGCCCCGGACAGGGGTCAGATACGCAGTATTTT. Residues: CASSPGQGSDTQYF. The chain carries TRBV5-1 and TRBJ2-3; 9 bases line up with TRBD1. Germline lookup yields CDR1 SGHRS and CDR2 YFSETQ. With 4 bases clipped from V and 4 bases from J, the junction kept 4 bases outside the gene matches. CDR3 length: 14 amino acids.

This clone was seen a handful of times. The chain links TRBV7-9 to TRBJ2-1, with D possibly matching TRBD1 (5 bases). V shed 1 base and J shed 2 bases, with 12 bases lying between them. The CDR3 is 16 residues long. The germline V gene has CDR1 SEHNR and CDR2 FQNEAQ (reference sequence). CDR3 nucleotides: TGTGCCAGCAGCTTAGGGCAGGGTTTGACCTACAATGAGCAGTTCTTC. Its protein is CASSLGQGLTYNEQFF.

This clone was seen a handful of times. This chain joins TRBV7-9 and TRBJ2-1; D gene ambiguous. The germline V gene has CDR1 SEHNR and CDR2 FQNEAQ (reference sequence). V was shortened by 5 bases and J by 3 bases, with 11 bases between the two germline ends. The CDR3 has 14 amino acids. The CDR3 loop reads CASSTLPVYNEQFF. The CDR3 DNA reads TGTGCCAGCAGCACCCTCCCAGTCTACAATGAGCAGTTCTTC.

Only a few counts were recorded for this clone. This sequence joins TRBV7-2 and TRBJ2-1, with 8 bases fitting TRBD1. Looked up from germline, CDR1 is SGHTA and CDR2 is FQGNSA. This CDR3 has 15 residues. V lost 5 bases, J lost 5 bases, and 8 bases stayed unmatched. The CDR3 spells CASSLGQGIHNEQFF. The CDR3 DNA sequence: TGTGCCAGCAGCCTCGGACAGGGTATCCACAATGAGCAGTTCTTC. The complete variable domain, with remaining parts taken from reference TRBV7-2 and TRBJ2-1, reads GAGVSQSPSNKVTEKGKDVELRCDPISGHTALYWYRQSLGQGLEFLIYFQGNSAPDKSGLPSDRFSAERTGGSVSTLTIQRTQQEDSAVYLCASSLGQGIHNEQFFGPGTRLTVL.

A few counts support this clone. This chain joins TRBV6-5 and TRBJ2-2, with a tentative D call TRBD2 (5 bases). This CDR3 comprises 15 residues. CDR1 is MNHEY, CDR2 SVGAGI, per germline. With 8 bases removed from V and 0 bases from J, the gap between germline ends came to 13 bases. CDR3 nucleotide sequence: TGTGCCAGCTCCCCTGGACTGGCGAACACCGGGGAGCTGTTTTTT. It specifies CASSPGLANTGELFF.

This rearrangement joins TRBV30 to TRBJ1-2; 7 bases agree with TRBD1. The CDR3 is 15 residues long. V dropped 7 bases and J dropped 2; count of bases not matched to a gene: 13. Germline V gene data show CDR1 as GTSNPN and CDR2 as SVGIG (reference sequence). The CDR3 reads CASPSRDSLNYGYTF. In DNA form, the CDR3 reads TGTGCCTCTCCGAGCCGGGACAGCCTGAACTATGGCTACACCTTC.

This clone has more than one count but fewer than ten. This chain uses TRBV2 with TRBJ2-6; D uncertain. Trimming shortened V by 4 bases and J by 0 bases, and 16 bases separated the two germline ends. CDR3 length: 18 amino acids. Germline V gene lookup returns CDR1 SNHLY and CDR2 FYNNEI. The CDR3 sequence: CASSGYSALSSGANVLTF. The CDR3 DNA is TGTGCCAGCAGTGGCTACAGCGCCTTAAGCTCTGGGGCCAACGTCCTGACTTTC.

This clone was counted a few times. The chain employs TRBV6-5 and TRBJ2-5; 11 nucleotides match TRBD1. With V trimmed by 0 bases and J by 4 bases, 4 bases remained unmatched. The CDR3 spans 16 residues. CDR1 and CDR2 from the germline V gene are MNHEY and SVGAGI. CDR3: CASSYSEGQGGETQYF. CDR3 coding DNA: TGTGCCAGCAGTTACTCGGAGGGACAGGGGGGAGAGACCCAGTACTTC.

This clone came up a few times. CDR3 nucleotide sequence: TGTGCCTCTCGGGACACCAACACCTACGAGCAGTACTTC. Translating it yields CASRDTNTYEQYF. V is TRBV28 and J is TRBJ2-7; D might be TRBD1 (6 bases). The germline V and J ends were trimmed by 11 bases and 2 bases, with 16 bases remaining between them. Germline CDR1 MDHEN, CDR2 SYDVKM. The CDR3 runs 13 residues.